The rows below give T cell receptor beta chains drawn from one sample of a study of neurological immune-mediated disorders. MiXCR, applied by TCRdb to the 5' RACE reads, yields one record per CDR3 protein. The sample has tens of thousands of distinct CDR3 sequences, around 10% seen once. The sequenced material came from PBMCs. These receptors originate from a man between 60 and 75 years old with HTLV-1-associated myelopathy (HAM/TSP). Each CDR3 is given with its conserved first and last residue.

TRBJ1-2 TRBV29-1 CSTAPREGAVGYTF
TRBJ2-2 TRBV25-1 CASRISWSLAGELFF
TRBJ1-6 TRBV6-6 CASRSNSPLHF
TRBJ2-7 TRBV9 CASVAPSGYEQYF
TRBJ2-7 TRBV5-1 CASSYQGQGPSYEQYF
TRBJ1-4 TRBV10-3 CAISESTGTNEKLFF
TRBJ2-4 TRBV19 CASGPGRGKNIQYF
TRBJ2-1 TRBV28 CASSLGNGDPYNEQFF
TRBJ1-1 TRBV28 CASSSSGGGRAEAFF
TRBJ1-2 TRBV20-1 CSARVMGGQGFIGYTF
TRBJ1-1 TRBV4-1 CASSQDRVEAFF
TRBJ2-5 TRBV25-1 CASSEFAGGVETQYF
TRBJ2-6 TRBV7-8 CASSPARVGISGANVLTF
TRBJ2-1 TRBV10-2 CASSGLDRGWYNEQFF
TRBJ2-4 TRBV20-1 CSVMSGRGAKNIQYF
TRBJ2-1 TRBV7-9 CASNPFTGGEQFF
TRBJ1-1 TRBV7-3 CASSQAGGTEAFF
TRBJ2-1 TRBV7-2 CATLSRDRPLDEQFF
TRBJ1-1 TRBV20-1 CSAKNRNTEAFF
TRBJ2-3 TRBV5-4 CASSYAGTSLTDTQYF
TRBJ2-1 TRBV7-8 CASSLRRTGGSYNEQFF
TRBJ2-7 TRBV5-1 CASSLTGTYEQYF
TRBJ1-1 TRBV12-3/TRBV12-4 CASNWVLGGSGKAFF
TRBJ1-1 TRBV14 CASSQAKTGLGNTEAFF
TRBJ2-1 TRBV5-1 CASSWDGYNEQFF
TRBJ2-2 TRBV2 CASSGKGLAGELFF
TRBJ2-7 TRBV3-1 CASSQDSTSGSIAQSYEQYF
TRBJ2-2 TRBV12-3/TRBV12-4 CASSRGTANTGELFF
TRBJ2-7 TRBV20-1 CSARGAPEAEQYF
TRBJ2-2 TRBV14 CASSPRGTGELFF
TRBJ1-1 TRBV20-1 CSARGGRENYEAFF
TRBJ2-2 TRBV9 CASSVAGDHTGELFF
TRBJ1-1 TRBV5-1 CASSPPGTNTEAFF
TRBJ1-3 TRBV5-1 CASSLTGSPGNTIYF
TRBJ2-7 TRBV5-1 CASSAQLAGPTGYAQYF
TRBJ2-1 TRBV7-9 CASSLAGTLGNEQFF
TRBJ1-3 TRBV12-3/TRBV12-4 CASSLGNTIYF
TRBJ1-2 TRBV5-6 CASSLGRVYGYTF
TRBJ2-7 TRBV20-1 CSAKNGMSYEQYF
TRBJ2-3 TRBV20-1 CSATTSYIPDTQYF
TRBJ2-1 TRBV6-6 CASRSGRGGNEQFF
TRBJ2-1 TRBV11-1 CASSLSLAHATYNEQFF
TRBJ2-3 TRBV5-1 CNSRRDYITDTQYF
TRBJ1-1 TRBV5-1 CASSQGSPNTEAFF
TRBJ2-5 TRBV5-1 CASSATGVGETQYF
TRBJ2-1 TRBV28 CASSLGQGPRQFF